This T cell receptor beta chain was documented in a study of graft-versus-host responses after intestinal transplantation. Study-wide context: Those transplanted obtained multivisceral, liver-intestinal, or isolated intestinal grafts. Recipients were all induced with anti-thymocyte globulin, then given tacrolimus and steroids for approximately 3 years. Study-level results: Among recipient marrow samples, GvH clones were found; some appeared first in ileum or blood. After transplant, early declines in HvG clones were associated with peak levels of circulating GvH clones.

On this clone itself: Its antigen is unknown.

Profiled with immunoSEQ multiplex PCR; TCRdb holds only in-frame clones, not every one. The data contain about 100,000 clones, roughly nine tenths of them singletons. CDR1 and CDR2 from the germline V gene are SGHRS and YFSETQ. Trimming cost V 3 bases and J 8 bases; bases outside gene matches: 6. This CDR3 has 13 amino acids. Sequenced here: unstimulated CD4+ T cells sorted from spleen or lymph node cells, sampled before intestinal transplant. This TCR was recovered from a human donor who received an intestinal transplant. This chain links TRBV5-1 with TRBJ2-3; TRBD1 agrees at 7 bases. The CDR3 DNA reads as TGCGCCAGCAGCTGGACAGGTCCTCCTACGCAGTATTTT. As protein: CASSWTGPPTQYF. Full variable domain (rest looked up from reference TRBV5-1 and TRBJ2-3): KAGVTQTPRYLIKTRGQQVTLSCSPISGHRSVSWYQQTPGQGLQFLFEYFSETQRNKGNFPGRFSGRQFSNSRSEMNVSTLELGDSALYLCASSWTGPPTQYFGPGTRLTVL.